This T cell receptor beta chain appears in the sequencing data of a study of vaccination and CD4 T cells after COVID-19. Background on the study: Post-COVID samples were collected a median approximately 100 days following diagnosis, spanning 35 to 161.

The Oncomine TCR Beta short-read assay was applied to DNA of cultured CD4+ T cells. MiXCR, run by TCRdb on the PCR reads, gives a single entry per CDR3 protein. Counted here are 6,000 to 6,500 distinct CDR3 sequences, around two fifths occurring once; the ten biggest clones make up 30% to 40%. Comment on this clonotype: Its target is unknown.

Sample treatment: roughly ten-day PBMC culture with coronavirus spike peptide pools or control peptides (ViraFEST assay). From the unexposed donor, CD4+ T cells were collected ahead of the COVID-19 pandemic (2011-2018). The clonotype was recovered from a human donor in good health. Sequenced material: CD4+ T cells from blood, cultured in vitro.

CDR3 bases: TGTGCCAGCAAGGGGGACGGTACGAACACTGAAGCTTTCTTT. It translates to CASKGDGTNTEAFF. This chain uses TRBV6-2 or TRBV6-3 with TRBJ1-1, with a weak D call TRBD1 (6 bases). Trimming cost V 7 bases and J 1 base, with 13 bases left between them. CDR3 length: 14 amino acids. Germline CDR1 MNHEY, CDR2 SVGEGT.